This TCR beta chain appears in the sequencing data of a study of shared clonotypes between healthy human individuals. This clone was detected ten times or more. V shed 9 bases, J shed 4 bases, and the junction held 8 bases outside the gene matches. The CDR3 runs 13 residues. Germline V gene lookup returns CDR1 WSHSY and CDR2 SAAADI. Clones were sequenced by immunoSEQ multiplex PCR, and TCRdb holds only the in-frame ones, with some missing. This sample carries about 1 million clones, approximately 70% of them seen once, and the ten largest clones take around 1.4%. Investigators divided CD4+ cells into CD45RA+ naive and CD45RA-negative memory subsets.

The sequence derives from a young man in good health. Sample: memory CD4+ T cells sorted from blood. As to subset: CD45RA-negative fraction. V and J are TRBV10-2 and TRBJ2-7, with 8 positions matching TRBD1. CDR3 sequence (DNA): TGCGCCAGTCTCAGGGGGCTGGGATACGAGCAGTACTTC. It codes for CASLRGLGYEQYF.